These T cell receptor beta chains were read from a single sample in a study of Ad26.COV2.S vaccination and SARS-CoV-2 variants. Profiled with immunoSEQ multiplex PCR; TCRdb holds only in-frame clones, not every one. The data contain hundreds of thousands of clones, around 92% of them singletons. The sample consisted of peripheral blood, taken in a trial of Ad26.COV2.S vaccine versus placebo. These receptors were collected from a person between 18 and 65 years old who received the Ad26.COV2.S COVID-19 vaccine or a placebo. CDR3s include the opening cysteine and the closing phenylalanine or tryptophan. Each record gives: clone size, V gene, D gene, J gene, CDR3 DNA, CDR3 protein. A D gene is named only where the DNA matches it firmly. Part of the rows lack a size; the others show once, few, many or a class for expanded clones.

abundance: -; v_gene: TRBV7-2; d_gene: -; j_gene: TRBJ2-3; CDR3nt: TGTGCCAGCAGCTTAGGGGTCACAGATACGCAGTATTTT; CDR3aa: CASSLGVTDTQYF
abundance: -; v_gene: TRBV5-6; d_gene: TRBD1; j_gene: TRBJ1-1; CDR3nt: TGTGCCAGCAGCTTTCAGGGGGCAGACACTGAAGCTTTCTTT; CDR3aa: CASSFQGADTEAFF
abundance: -; v_gene: TRBV14; d_gene: TRBD1; j_gene: TRBJ1-1; CDR3nt: TGTGCCAGCAGCCAAGTGACAGGGAGGAGGACTGAAGCTTTCTTT; CDR3aa: CASSQVTGRRTEAFF
abundance: few; v_gene: TRBV2; d_gene: -; j_gene: TRBJ2-1; CDR3nt: TGTGCCAGCAGTGAAGGCGGGTCCTACAATGAGCAGTTCTTC; CDR3aa: CASSEGGSYNEQFF
abundance: -; v_gene: TRBV20-1; d_gene: -; j_gene: TRBJ2-3; CDR3nt: TGCAGTGCTAGTGGCGAAAGGGGCCCGCCTCTAGATACGCAGTATTTT; CDR3aa: CSASGERGPPLDTQYF
abundance: -; v_gene: TRBV27; d_gene: TRBD2; j_gene: TRBJ2-6; CDR3nt: TGTGCCAGCAGGCAACTAGCGGGAGTGTTCTCTGGGGCCAACGTCCTGACTTTC; CDR3aa: CASRQLAGVFSGANVLTF
abundance: -; v_gene: TRBV10-3; d_gene: TRBD2; j_gene: TRBJ2-7; CDR3nt: TGTGCCATCAGTTTGACGGGAGGGGGCTACGAGCAGTACTTC; CDR3aa: CAISLTGGGYEQYF
abundance: -; v_gene: TRBV7-3; d_gene: TRBD2; j_gene: TRBJ2-3; CDR3nt: TGTGCCAGCAGCTTAGGAGGCGGGGGGCCAGATACGCAGTATTTT; CDR3aa: CASSLGGGGPDTQYF
abundance: -; v_gene: TRBV7-8; d_gene: TRBD2; j_gene: TRBJ2-5; CDR3nt: TGTGCCAGCAGCTTCCTCCTAGCGGGGGGGCCTCGGGAGACCCAGTACTTC; CDR3aa: CASSFLLAGGPRETQYF
abundance: -; v_gene: TRBV6-6; d_gene: TRBD1; j_gene: TRBJ2-1; CDR3nt: TGTGCCAGCAGTTACAGACAGGGCTTTGAGCAGTTCTTC; CDR3aa: CASSYRQGFEQFF
abundance: -; v_gene: TRBV4-2; d_gene: TRBD1; j_gene: TRBJ2-7; CDR3nt: TGTGCCAGCAGCCAAGGGGACAGCGATAACTACGAGCAGTACTTC; CDR3aa: CASSQGDSDNYEQYF
abundance: few; v_gene: TRBV12-3/TRBV12-4; d_gene: -; j_gene: TRBJ2-7; CDR3nt: TGTGCCAGCAGCCCCCGGGGCCGTCAGCAGTACTTC; CDR3aa: CASSPRGRQQYF
abundance: -; v_gene: TRBV6-5; d_gene: -; j_gene: TRBJ1-1; CDR3nt: TGTGCCAGCAGTTATGGGCGAGACACTGAAGCTTTCTTT; CDR3aa: CASSYGRDTEAFF
abundance: -; v_gene: TRBV19; d_gene: -; j_gene: TRBJ1-2; CDR3nt: TGTGCCAGTAGTCACCGGGACAACTATGGCTACACCTTC; CDR3aa: CASSHRDNYGYTF
abundance: -; v_gene: TRBV2; d_gene: -; j_gene: TRBJ2-7; CDR3nt: TGTGCCAGCAATGCACGGTCCTACGAGCAGTACTTC; CDR3aa: CASNARSYEQYF
abundance: -; v_gene: TRBV6-2/TRBV6-3; d_gene: -; j_gene: TRBJ1-5; CDR3nt: TGTGCCAGCAGTTTGGGGGAAAGAGGTTTTCAGCCCCAGCATTTT; CDR3aa: CASSLGERGFQPQHF
abundance: -; v_gene: TRBV6-4; d_gene: -; j_gene: TRBJ1-2; CDR3nt: TGTGCCAGCAGAAAAGAGGAGAGCGTCAACTATGGCTACACCTTC; CDR3aa: CASRKEESVNYGYTF
abundance: -; v_gene: TRBV7-8; d_gene: -; j_gene: TRBJ1-5; CDR3nt: TGTGCCAGCAGCTTAGGGGTAGGCCTGGCAGGGCAGCCCCAGCATTTT; CDR3aa: CASSLGVGLAGQPQHF
abundance: -; v_gene: TRBV27; d_gene: -; j_gene: TRBJ2-1; CDR3nt: TGTGCCAGCAGAATCCGTGGGGCCAATGAGCAGTTCTTC; CDR3aa: CASRIRGANEQFF
abundance: few; v_gene: TRBV15; d_gene: TRBD1; j_gene: TRBJ1-5; CDR3nt: TGTGCCACCAGCTTAAATACAGGGGGCAATCAGCCCCAGCATTTT; CDR3aa: CATSLNTGGNQPQHF
abundance: -; v_gene: TRBV5-1; d_gene: TRBD2; j_gene: TRBJ2-2; CDR3nt: TGCGCCAGCAGCTTCAGCGGGGGGGCGAGGACCGGGGAGCTGTTTTTT; CDR3aa: CASSFSGGARTGELFF
abundance: -; v_gene: TRBV6-5; d_gene: -; j_gene: TRBJ2-5; CDR3nt: TGTGCCAGCAGCGGCAGCCAAGAGACCCAGTACTTC; CDR3aa: CASSGSQETQYF
abundance: -; v_gene: TRBV10-3; d_gene: -; j_gene: TRBJ1-2; CDR3nt: TGTGCCATCAGTGAGTCGCCCGTGGATGGCTACACCTTC; CDR3aa: CAISESPVDGYTF
abundance: -; v_gene: TRBV19; d_gene: -; j_gene: TRBJ2-7; CDR3nt: TGTGCCAGTAGTGCCCCGACTAGCTACGAGCAGTACTTC; CDR3aa: CASSAPTSYEQYF
abundance: -; v_gene: TRBV25-1; d_gene: -; j_gene: TRBJ2-6; CDR3nt: TGTGCCAGCACCCCGAGTGCCTCCCAATCTGGGGCCAACGTCCTGACTTTC; CDR3aa: CASTPSASQSGANVLTF
abundance: -; v_gene: TRBV3-1/TRBV3-2; d_gene: -; j_gene: TRBJ1-4; CDR3nt: TGTGCCAGCAGCCAAGATAGAGGGGCTAATGAAAAACTGTTTTTT; CDR3aa: CASSQDRGANEKLFF
abundance: -; v_gene: TRBV24-1; d_gene: -; j_gene: TRBJ1-5; CDR3nt: TGTGCCACCAGTGCTCGGGACTCCTTTCAGCCCCAGCATTTT; CDR3aa: CATSARDSFQPQHF
abundance: -; v_gene: TRBV27; d_gene: -; j_gene: TRBJ1-6; CDR3nt: TGTGCCAGCAGTTCGACAGGTTCCTATAATTCACCCCTCCACTTT; CDR3aa: CASSSTGSYNSPLHF
abundance: -; v_gene: TRBV5-1; d_gene: -; j_gene: TRBJ1-6; CDR3nt: TGCGCCAGCAGCTTGGCAAACGGGGCACAGTCACCCCTCCACTTT; CDR3aa: CASSLANGAQSPLHF
abundance: -; v_gene: TRBV3-1/TRBV3-2; d_gene: -; j_gene: TRBJ2-7; CDR3nt: TGTGCCAGCAGCCAAGATTGGGCTATGGCCTACGAGCAGTACTTC; CDR3aa: CASSQDWAMAYEQYF
abundance: -; v_gene: TRBV27; d_gene: TRBD1; j_gene: TRBJ1-2; CDR3nt: TGTGCCAGCAGTCGTCGACAGGGGATTAACTATGGCTACACCTTC; CDR3aa: CASSRRQGINYGYTF
abundance: -; v_gene: TRBV3-1/TRBV3-2; d_gene: -; j_gene: TRBJ2-7; CDR3nt: TGTGCCAGCAGCCAAGAAAGCCGCGGGTACCCTTTCGAGCAGTACTTC; CDR3aa: CASSQESRGYPFEQYF
abundance: few; v_gene: TRBV5-1; d_gene: -; j_gene: TRBJ2-2; CDR3nt: TGCGCCAGCAGTACGGACAAAAACACCGGGGAGCTGTTTTTT; CDR3aa: CASSTDKNTGELFF
abundance: -; v_gene: TRBV2; d_gene: -; j_gene: TRBJ2-3; CDR3nt: TGTGCCAGTAGAAGCCGTTGGCGGGCAGATACGCAGTATTTT; CDR3aa: CASRSRWRADTQYF
abundance: -; v_gene: TRBV11-2; d_gene: TRBD1; j_gene: TRBJ2-7; CDR3nt: TGTGCCAGCAGCTTAGCCGGGACAGGCGTCTACGAGCAGTACTTC; CDR3aa: CASSLAGTGVYEQYF
abundance: -; v_gene: TRBV7-9; d_gene: TRBD1; j_gene: TRBJ2-2; CDR3nt: TGTGCCAGCAGCTTAACCCGGGACAGGGCGAACACCGGGGAGCTGTTTTTT; CDR3aa: CASSLTRDRANTGELFF
abundance: -; v_gene: TRBV29-1; d_gene: TRBD1; j_gene: TRBJ1-4; CDR3nt: TGCAGCGTGGAAACTATGACAGGGTCAGATGAAAAACTGTTTTTT; CDR3aa: CSVETMTGSDEKLFF
abundance: -; v_gene: TRBV20-1; d_gene: TRBD1; j_gene: TRBJ1-2; CDR3nt: TGCAGTGCTAGACAGGGGGACGGCTACACCTTC; CDR3aa: CSARQGDGYTF
abundance: -; v_gene: TRBV10-2; d_gene: TRBD1; j_gene: TRBJ2-2; CDR3nt: TGCGCCAGCCGGGACAGTTCCACCGGGGAGCTGTTTTTT; CDR3aa: CASRDSSTGELFF
abundance: -; v_gene: TRBV19; d_gene: TRBD1; j_gene: TRBJ1-5; CDR3nt: TGTGCCAGTAGAACGGACAGGGGATATAATCAGCCCCAGCATTTT; CDR3aa: CASRTDRGYNQPQHF
abundance: few; v_gene: TRBV27; d_gene: -; j_gene: TRBJ2-7; CDR3nt: TGTGCCAGCAGTTTTCCTGGCTCCTACGAGCAGTACTTC; CDR3aa: CASSFPGSYEQYF
abundance: -; v_gene: TRBV5-1; d_gene: -; j_gene: TRBJ2-3; CDR3nt: TGCGCCAGCAGTTGGACGCGCACAGATACGCAGTATTTT; CDR3aa: CASSWTRTDTQYF
abundance: -; v_gene: TRBV2; d_gene: TRBD2; j_gene: TRBJ2-1; CDR3nt: TGTGCCAGCAGTGGCGGGGGGAGCTCCTACAATGAGCAGTTCTTC; CDR3aa: CASSGGGSSYNEQFF
abundance: -; v_gene: TRBV18; d_gene: -; j_gene: TRBJ2-5; CDR3nt: TGTGCCAGCTCACAAGACCAGCAAGAGACCCAGTACTTC; CDR3aa: CASSQDQQETQYF
abundance: once; v_gene: TRBV11-2; d_gene: -; j_gene: TRBJ1-3; CDR3nt: TGTGCCAGCAGCTACGGTTACTCTGGAAACACCATATATTTT; CDR3aa: CASSYGYSGNTIYF
abundance: once; v_gene: TRBV5-1; d_gene: -; j_gene: TRBJ2-7; CDR3nt: TGCGCCAGCAGCTTGGCCGTTAGGGGGGTGAACGAGCAGTACTTC; CDR3aa: CASSLAVRGVNEQYF
abundance: once; v_gene: TRBV25-1; d_gene: TRBD1; j_gene: TRBJ1-2; CDR3nt: TGTGCCAGCAGCCCGACACCGGGACAGAACCCTTTAAACTATGGCTACACCTTC; CDR3aa: CASSPTPGQNPLNYGYTF
abundance: once; v_gene: TRBV6-5; d_gene: -; j_gene: TRBJ2-3; CDR3nt: TGTGCCAGCAGCCGTAGCGTACGAGATACGCAGTATTTT; CDR3aa: CASSRSVRDTQYF
abundance: -; v_gene: TRBV14; d_gene: -; j_gene: TRBJ2-7; CDR3nt: TGTGCCAGCAGCCTTTACGGGGACACCTACGAGCAGTACTTC; CDR3aa: CASSLYGDTYEQYF
abundance: -; v_gene: TRBV18; d_gene: -; j_gene: TRBJ2-7; CDR3nt: TGTGCCAGCTCACCACGGGGGGACGGCGAATTGTACTTC; CDR3aa: CASSPRGDGELYF
abundance: -; v_gene: TRBV18; d_gene: -; j_gene: TRBJ2-5; CDR3nt: TGTGCCAGCTCACCTACGGGTTTTGGGTACCAAGAGACCCAGTACTTC; CDR3aa: CASSPTGFGYQETQYF